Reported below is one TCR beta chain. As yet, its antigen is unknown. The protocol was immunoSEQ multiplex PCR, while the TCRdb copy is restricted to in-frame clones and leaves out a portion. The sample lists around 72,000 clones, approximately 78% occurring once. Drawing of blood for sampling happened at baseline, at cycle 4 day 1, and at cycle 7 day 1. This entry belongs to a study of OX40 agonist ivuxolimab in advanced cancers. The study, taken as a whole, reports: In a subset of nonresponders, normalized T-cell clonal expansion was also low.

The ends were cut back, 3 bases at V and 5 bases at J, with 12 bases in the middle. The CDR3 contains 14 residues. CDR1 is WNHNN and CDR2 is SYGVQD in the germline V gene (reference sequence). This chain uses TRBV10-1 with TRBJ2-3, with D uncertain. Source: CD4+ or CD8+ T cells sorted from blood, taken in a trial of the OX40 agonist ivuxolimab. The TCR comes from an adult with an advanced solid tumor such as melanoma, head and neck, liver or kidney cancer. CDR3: CASSDRSQGDTQYF. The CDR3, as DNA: TGCGCCAGCAGTGACAGGTCACAAGGAGATACGCAGTATTTT.